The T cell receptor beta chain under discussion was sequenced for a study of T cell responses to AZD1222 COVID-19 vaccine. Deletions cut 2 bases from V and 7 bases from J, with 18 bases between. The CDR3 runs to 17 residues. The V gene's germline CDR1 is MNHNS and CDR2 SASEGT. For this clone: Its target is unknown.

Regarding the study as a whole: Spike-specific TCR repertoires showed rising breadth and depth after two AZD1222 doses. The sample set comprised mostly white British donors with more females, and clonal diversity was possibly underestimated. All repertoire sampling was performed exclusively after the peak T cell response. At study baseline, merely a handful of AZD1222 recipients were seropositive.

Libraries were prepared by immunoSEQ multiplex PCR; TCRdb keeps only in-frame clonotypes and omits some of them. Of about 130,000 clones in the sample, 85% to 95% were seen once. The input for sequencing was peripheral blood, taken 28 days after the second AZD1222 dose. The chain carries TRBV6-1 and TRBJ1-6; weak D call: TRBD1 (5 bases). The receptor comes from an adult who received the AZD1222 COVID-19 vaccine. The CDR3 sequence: CASSERPVGGGNSPLHF. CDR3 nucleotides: TGTGCCAGCAGTGAACGACCAGTCGGGGGTGGAAATTCACCCCTCCACTTT.